These T cell receptor beta chains were read from a single sample in a study of shared clonotypes between healthy human individuals. TCRdb keeps only in-frame clones here, not all; method: immunoSEQ multiplex PCR. Of some 2.4 million clones detected, approximately 93% appear once; the ten largest clones hold approximately 0.37%. Sequenced sample: naive CD4+ T cells from PBMCs. These receptors were collected from a man younger than 35 in good health. Some clones in this sample may be carry-over from other donors' samples. CDR3s include the opening cysteine and the closing phenylalanine or tryptophan. D genes are given only for firm matches. Clone size is stated in some rows and not others, as once, few, many or a class when expanded.

CDR3: CASSGTGKNYGYTF
DNA: TGTGCCAGCAGCGGGACAGGAAAGAACTATGGCTACACCTTC
D: TRBD1
size: -
J: TRBJ1-2
V: TRBV7-2

CDR3: CASSLSGTGNTGELFF
DNA: TGCGCCAGCAGCTTATCCGGGACAGGTAACACCGGGGAGCTGTTTTTT
D: TRBD1
size: -
J: TRBJ2-2
V: TRBV5-1

CDR3: CASSILFF
DNA: TGTGCCAGTAGTATTCTGTTTTTT
D: -
size: -
J: TRBJ1-4
V: TRBV19

CDR3: CASSWAGLSYPNYGYTF
DNA: TGTGCCAGCAGCTGGGCAGGGTTGTCTTATCCTAACTATGGCTACACCTTC
D: -
size: -
J: TRBJ1-2
V: TRBV28

CDR3: CASSLLQLNTEAFF
DNA: TGCGCCAGCAGCTTGCTGCAATTGAACACTGAAGCTTTCTTT
D: -
size: -
J: TRBJ1-1
V: TRBV5-1

CDR3: CASSRRLAGDSYEQYF
DNA: TGTGCCAGCAGCAGAAGACTAGCGGGAGATTCCTACGAGCAGTACTTC
D: TRBD2
size: -
J: TRBJ2-7
V: TRBV7-2

CDR3: CASSYGGTSGYNEQFF
DNA: TGTGCCAGCAGCTACGGCGGGACTAGCGGATACAATGAGCAGTTCTTC
D: TRBD2
size: -
J: TRBJ2-1
V: TRBV5-6

CDR3: CASSVAGSNQYTTDTQYF
DNA: TGTGCCAGCAGCGTAGCGGGATCGAACCAATATACCACAGATACGCAGTATTTT
D: -
size: -
J: TRBJ2-3
V: TRBV9

CDR3: CASSYWQGETQYF
DNA: TGTGCCAGCAGTTACTGGCAGGGCGAGACCCAGTACTTC
D: -
size: -
J: TRBJ2-5
V: TRBV6-6

CDR3: CATSQLAGDEQYF
DNA: TGTGCCACCTCACAGCTAGCGGGGGACGAGCAGTACTTC
D: TRBD2
size: -
J: TRBJ2-7
V: TRBV19

CDR3: CASSLAGGDYGYTF
DNA: TGTGCCAGCAGTTTAGCTGGAGGGGACTATGGCTACACCTTC
D: -
size: -
J: TRBJ1-2
V: TRBV27

CDR3: CASSLFGPTQGGELFF
DNA: TGCGCCAGCAGCTTGTTCGGCCCTACCCAGGGAGGGGAGCTGTTTTTT
D: -
size: once
J: TRBJ2-2
V: TRBV5-1

CDR3: CASSLASGSQETQYF
DNA: TGTGCCAGCAGCTTGGCTAGCGGGAGCCAAGAGACCCAGTACTTC
D: TRBD2
size: -
J: TRBJ2-5
V: TRBV5-4

CDR3: CASSSGATGANVLTF
DNA: TGTGCCAGTAGCTCCGGGGCCACTGGGGCCAACGTCCTGACTTTC
D: -
size: -
J: TRBJ2-6
V: TRBV19

CDR3: CASSRDGPGGTGELFF
DNA: TGCGCCAGCAGCCGGGACGGCCCCGGCGGCACCGGGGAGCTGTTTTTT
D: -
size: -
J: TRBJ2-2
V: TRBV5-1

CDR3: CASSLPGQGSYNEQFF
DNA: TGTGCCAGCAGCTTACCAGGACAGGGCTCCTACAATGAGCAGTTCTTC
D: TRBD1
size: -
J: TRBJ2-1
V: TRBV7-8

CDR3: CASSMSAVMNTEAFF
DNA: TGTGCCAGTAGTATGTCGGCAGTCATGAACACTGAAGCTTTCTTT
D: -
size: -
J: TRBJ1-1
V: TRBV19

CDR3: CASSLFYGTREDNEQFF
DNA: TGTGCCAGCAGTTTATTCTACGGGACTAGGGAAGACAATGAGCAGTTCTTC
D: TRBD2
size: -
J: TRBJ2-1
V: TRBV27

CDR3: CASSHPGQGGVEKLFF
DNA: TGCGCCAGCAGCCACCCGGGACAGGGTGGGGTTGAAAAACTGTTTTTT
D: TRBD1
size: -
J: TRBJ1-4
V: TRBV4-1

CDR3: CASSLAGALSGEQYF
DNA: TGTGCCAGCAGCTTAGCGGGAGCACTCAGCGGGGAGCAGTACTTC
D: -
size: -
J: TRBJ2-7
V: TRBV7-2

CDR3: CATSRGGTEAFF
DNA: TGTGCCACAAGCCGAGGGGGCACTGAAGCTTTCTTT
D: -
size: -
J: TRBJ1-1
V: TRBV7-2

CDR3: CAWNGGDYGYTF
DNA: TGTGCCTGGAATGGTGGGGACTATGGCTACACCTTC
D: -
size: -
J: TRBJ1-2
V: TRBV30

CDR3: CATSRGTGEDSANEQFF
DNA: TGTGCCACCAGCAGAGGGACAGGGGAAGATAGCGCCAATGAGCAGTTCTTC
D: TRBD1
size: -
J: TRBJ2-1
V: TRBV15

CDR3: CACRTGIAYGYTF
DNA: TGTGCCTGCCGAACGGGGATTGCCTATGGCTACACCTTC
D: -
size: few
J: TRBJ1-2
V: TRBV30

CDR3: CATSRESGRVPYEQYF
DNA: TGTGCCACCAGCAGAGAGTCCGGCAGGGTCCCCTACGAGCAGTACTTC
D: -
size: -
J: TRBJ2-7
V: TRBV15

CDR3: CASSNREEGTEAFF
DNA: TGTGCCAGCAGCAACAGGGAGGAAGGCACTGAAGCTTTCTTT
D: -
size: -
J: TRBJ1-1
V: TRBV11-3

CDR3: CASSLGSSYEQYF
DNA: TGTGCCAGCAGTTTGGGCAGCTCCTACGAGCAGTACTTC
D: -
size: -
J: TRBJ2-7
V: TRBV28

CDR3: CASSLWDSSREQYF
DNA: TGTGCCAGCAGCCTATGGGACAGTTCGCGCGAGCAGTACTTC
D: TRBD1
size: -
J: TRBJ2-7
V: TRBV5-4

CDR3: CASSPDIASYNEQFF
DNA: TGTGCCAGCAGCCCTGACATTGCCTCCTACAATGAGCAGTTCTTC
D: -
size: once
J: TRBJ2-1
V: TRBV5-4

CDR3: CASSFRTGTGNEQFF
DNA: TGTGCCAGCAGTTTCAGGACCGGGACAGGGAATGAGCAGTTCTTC
D: TRBD1
size: -
J: TRBJ2-1
V: TRBV27

CDR3: CASSFSHGVNEQYF
DNA: TGTGCCAGCAGTTTTTCTCATGGGGTCAACGAGCAGTACTTC
D: -
size: -
J: TRBJ2-7
V: TRBV7-2

CDR3: CSVSGLNEKLFF
DNA: TGCAGCGTATCAGGGTTAAATGAAAAACTGTTTTTT
D: -
size: -
J: TRBJ1-4
V: TRBV29-1

CDR3: CASNSIVGEQYF
DNA: TGTGCCAGCAATAGCATAGTGGGAGAGCAGTACTTC
D: -
size: -
J: TRBJ2-7
V: TRBV6-5